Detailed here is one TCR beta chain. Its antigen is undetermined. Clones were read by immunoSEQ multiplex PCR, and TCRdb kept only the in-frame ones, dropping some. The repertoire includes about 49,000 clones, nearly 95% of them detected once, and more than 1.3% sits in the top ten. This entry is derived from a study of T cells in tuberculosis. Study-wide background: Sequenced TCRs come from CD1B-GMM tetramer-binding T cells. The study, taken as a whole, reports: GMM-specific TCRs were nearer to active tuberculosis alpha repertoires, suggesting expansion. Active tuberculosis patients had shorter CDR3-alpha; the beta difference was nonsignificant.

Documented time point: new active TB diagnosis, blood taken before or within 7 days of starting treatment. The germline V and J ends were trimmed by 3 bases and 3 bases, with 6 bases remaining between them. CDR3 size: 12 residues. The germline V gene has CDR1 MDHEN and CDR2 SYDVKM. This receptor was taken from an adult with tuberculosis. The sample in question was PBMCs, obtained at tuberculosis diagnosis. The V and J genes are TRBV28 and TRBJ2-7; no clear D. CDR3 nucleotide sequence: TGTGCCAGCAGTTTGACGGGCTACGAGCAGTACTTC. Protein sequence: CASSLTGYEQYF.